This TCR beta chain is from a study of T cells in Graves' hyperthyroidism and ophthalmopathy (dated by TCRdb to the late 2010s). For the study in its entirety: Peripheral blood was collected at initial diagnosis, before any treatment. To identify distinguishing TCR V-J signatures, a discovery cohort of some 100 patients was used, comprising some 43 with Graves' ophthalmopathy and some 60 with stable Graves' hyperthyroidism. An independent validation cohort of some 18 hyperthyroidism patients and approximately 15 patients who later progressed to ophthalmopathy tested prospective prediction of ophthalmopathy. The approximately 100 discovery patients were divided at random into training and test sets in a 7:3 ratio. The study also compared thyroid tissue and blood T-cell repertoires from 5 to 7 Graves' hyperthyroidism patients. After blood sampling, hyperthyroidism patients were treated with methimazole at a starting dose of 30 mg daily, and ophthalmopathy patients were treated with high-dose intravenous methylprednisolone. The paper describes TCR Vbeta CDR3 sequencing of 120 to 150 peripheral blood samples, made up of 40 to 45 ophthalmopathy patients, more than 70 hyperthyroidism patients and 17 progressor patients. The full study reports these points: Sample size was not statistically predetermined, and blinding of investigators to group allocation was not performed. Ophthalmopathy was separated from stable hyperthyroidism by a 13 V-J signature model, with 85% to 90% sensitivity and about 84% specificity obtained in cross-validation and 80%/75% obtained in testing. Most expanded thyroid clonotypes (frequency above 0.001) were also detected in blood, a finding suggesting that blood repertoires may reflect thyroid immune responses. During validation, the model predicted progression to ophthalmopathy a median of around six months ahead of onset, with more than 55% sensitivity and roughly 72% specificity.

The TCR beta CDR3 regions were amplified from RNA transcripts. For the first round of RT-PCR on the TCR CDR3, the HTBI primer set was used together with the Qiagen OneStep RT-PCR kit. The libraries were constructed in a second round of multiplex PCR and then size-selected and purified. Paired-end sequencing of the libraries was performed with 100 bp reads on an Illumina HiSeq2000. Per the source publication's procedure: SOAPnuke was used to process the raw data, throwing out any read that contained adapters or uncalled bases, had a mean Phred below 15, or lacked an exact constant-primer or identifier match. COPE v1.2.5 was used to merge the high-quality paired reads, and each unique nucleotide sequence was defined as a clonotype. Clonotypes were aligned to IMGT TRBV, TRBD and TRBJ reference segments using MiTCR v1.1. The analysis was restricted to V-J combinations with a frequency above 0.0001, which together covered about 99% of the repertoires. The TCS score was defined as F50 (clonal expansion) divided by E x V (chaos), with BLOSUM62-based TCRdist calculated between CDR3 peptides within each V-J. Welch's t-statistics and random forest reduced 500 to 650 V-J features to 13, which were used in a naive Bayes classifier (R e1071). The public reads were run again by TCRdb, first through fastp at Q25 and then through MiXCR, and only productive beta chains were kept. Each CDR3 protein appears once, grouped with its most common genes and DNA. The V and J calls here are based on TCRdb, not the publication. The sample table records 550,000 to 850,000 distinct CDR3 sequences; roughly a sixth of these occur just once. The ten largest clones take up 16% of the sample.

Hyperthyroidism patients were aged 18 to 65 years and newly diagnosed, with disease duration of less than 2 months. The study excluded patients with uncontrolled infections, other autoimmune diseases, pregnancy or lactation. Diagnoses relied on clinical symptoms, serum thyroxine and TRAb, thyroid ultrasound and orbital computed tomography. Blood from progressor patients was drawn when they were first diagnosed with hyperthyroidism, before any ophthalmopathy symptoms appeared. Ficoll-Paque density gradient centrifugation was used to isolate PBMCs from about 9.4 ml of fresh peripheral blood. Patients classed as progressors first received a Graves' hyperthyroidism diagnosis and then went on to develop ophthalmopathy during follow-up. Total RNA was extracted with Trizol reagent, and quality was checked on an Agilent 2100 Bioanalyzer. This clonotype showed up just a few times. Its antigen is not yet known. No base quality information exists; no much larger clone differs at one position.

This TCR came from a woman aged 50 to 65 with Graves' hyperthyroidism that later progressed to Graves' ophthalmopathy. The sample comprised blood.

The CDR3 is CASSPTWTKMNTEAFF. The DNA is as follows: TGTGCCAGCAGCCCCACCTGGACAAAGATGAACACTGAAGCTTTCTTT. The chain is encoded by TRBV14 joined to TRBJ1-1; TRBD1 is a weak D gene call, 5 bases matching. The CDR3, from cysteine to phenylalanine, totals 16 residues. The kept DNA is CDR3 alone, 48 bases in frame from the first base. Between the V and J ends, shortened by 4 bases and 0 bases respectively, the junction contains 15 bases. According to the germline V gene, CDR1 reads SGHDN and CDR2 reads FVKESK.